This TCR beta chain was captured in a study of T-cell reconstitution after alpha-beta-depleted transplantation in children. Using unique molecular identifiers, the investigators prepared the TCRbeta library. TCRdb re-analysed the PCR reads in MiXCR, keeping a single row per CDR3 protein. Found here are hundreds of thousands of distinct CDR3 sequences, under 9.5% of them singletons; the top ten hold 5% to 7%. This clonotype was seen many times. Sequenced material: PBMCs from the stem cell graft donor, taken from the stem cell graft. The sequence derives from a human donor who donated a stem cell graft to a child with acute lymphoblastic leukemia.

The CDR3 reads CAISPPGSEQYF. CDR3 DNA sequence: TGTGCCATCAGCCCCCCGGGGAGCGAGCAGTACTTC. V gene TRBV10-3 combines with J gene TRBJ2-7, with D possibly TRBD2 on 5 matching bases. Trimming left V 6 bases short and J 6 bases short, with 12 bases between. This CDR3 contains 12 residues. CDR1 and CDR2 (germline): ENHRY, SYGVKD.